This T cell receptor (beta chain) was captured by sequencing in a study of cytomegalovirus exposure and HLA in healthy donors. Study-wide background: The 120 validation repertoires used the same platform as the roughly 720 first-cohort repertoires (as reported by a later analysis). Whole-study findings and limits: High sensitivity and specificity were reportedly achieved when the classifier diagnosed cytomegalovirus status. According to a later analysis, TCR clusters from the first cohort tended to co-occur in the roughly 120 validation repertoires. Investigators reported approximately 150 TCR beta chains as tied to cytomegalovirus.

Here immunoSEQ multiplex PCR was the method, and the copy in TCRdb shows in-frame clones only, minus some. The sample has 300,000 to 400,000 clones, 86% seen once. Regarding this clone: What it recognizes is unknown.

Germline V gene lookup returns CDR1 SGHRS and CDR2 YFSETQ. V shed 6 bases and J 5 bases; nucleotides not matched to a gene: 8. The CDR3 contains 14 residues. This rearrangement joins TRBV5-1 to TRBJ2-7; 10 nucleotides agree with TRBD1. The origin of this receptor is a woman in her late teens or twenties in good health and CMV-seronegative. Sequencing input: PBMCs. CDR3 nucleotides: TGCGCCAGCACCCGGGACAGGGGAACCGACGAGCAGTACTTC. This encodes CASTRDRGTDEQYF.